Shown below are 11 T cell receptor delta chains from a single sample sequenced in a study of gamma-delta chains in newborns, infants, children. TCRdb redid clone calling on the reads using CATT. In the table there are some 4,000 delta-chain clones, approximately 2.8% of which are singletons. Sequenced material: blood. These receptor sequences come from a child who was a newborn, infant or young child, either healthy, febrile or measles-vaccinated (not recorded which).

This clone is medium-sized within its sample. The same CDR3 arises from other DNA sequences in this sample as well. The chain carries TRDV2 and TRDJ3; 9 bases map to TRDD3. J was trimmed by 1 base and V by 3 bases; bases with no gene match: 3. The germline gives CDR1 GEAIGNYY, CDR2 EKD. This CDR3 is built from 17 residues. The CDR3 loop is CACDVTGGSWDTRQMFF. In DNA, the CDR3 is TGTGCCTGTGACGTTACTGGGGGATCCTGGGACACCCGACAGATGTTTTTC.

By its share, this clone is medium-sized. In the same sample, other DNA sequences code for this CDR3. This chain connects TRDV2 to TRDJ3; 10 positions match TRDD3. The germline CDR1 and CDR2 sequences are GEAIGNYY and EKD. This CDR3 has 20 residues. J gave up 0 bases and V 0 bases, and 7 bases lay outside the gene matches. CDR3 in DNA: TGTGCCTGTGACACCGCATGGGGGATACCAGGCTCCTGGGACACCCGACAGATGTTTTTC. This sequence encodes CACDTAWGIPGSWDTRQMFF.

In the case of this clone: Given a much more abundant clone one base away, this may be a read error. The rearrangement joins TRDV2 to TRDJ3; 7 nucleotides align to TRDD3. Per the germline V gene, CDR1 is GEAIGNYY and CDR2 is EKD. Losses at the gene ends were 5 bases for V and 5 bases for J; bases not matched to a gene: 8. This CDR3 has 16 amino acids. The CDR3 here is CACAKDTPRDTRQMFF. The CDR3 nucleotides are TGTGCCTGTGCAAAGGATACGCCCCGGGACACCCGACAGATGTTTTTC.

This clone is medium-sized (0.01 to 0.1%) within its sample. The rearrangement joins TRDV2 to TRDJ3, with 7 bases identical to TRDD3. The CDR3 runs to 19 residues. The germline V gene has CDR1 GEAIGNYY and CDR2 EKD. V was pared by 0 bases and J by 0 bases, with 7 bases of the junction left unmatched. The DNA for the CDR3 is TGTGCCTGTGACACCGTACTGGGGACCCGCTCCTGGGACACCCGACAGATGTTTTTC. Protein product: CACDTVLGTRSWDTRQMFF.

Sample share makes this clone medium-sized. This chain uses TRDV2 with TRDJ3; no reliable D call. CDR1 GEAIGNYY and CDR2 EKD come from the germline V gene. V lost 3 bases, J lost 0 bases, and 20 bases lay in between. The CDR3 has 20 amino acids. Written as DNA, the CDR3 is TGTGCCTGTGACCGTATTACGGGTTCACCTCTCTCCTGGGACACCCGACAGATGTTTTTC. This codes for CACDRITGSPLSWDTRQMFF.

Concerning this clone: A much bigger clone sits one base away, suggesting this may be a read error. Distinct nucleotide sequences in the sample also encode this CDR3. The chain is built from TRDV2 and TRDJ3, with TRDD2 identical over 9 bases. In germline, CDR1 is GEAIGNYY, CDR2 EKD. The CDR3 consists of 24 residues. V shed 2 bases and J 0 bases; nucleotides not matched to a gene: 22. Here the CDR3 reads CACDNLPTVLGDTSSSWDTRQMFF. CDR3 sequence (DNA): TGTGCCTGTGACAACCTTCCTACTGTACTGGGAGATACTTCGAGCTCCTGGGACACCCGACAGATGTTTTTC.

A note on this clone: A much larger clone sits a single nucleotide away, making a read error possible. This chain connects TRDV2 to TRDJ3; unclear D gene. Germline V lookup: CDR1 GEAIGNYY, CDR2 EKD. Trimming pared 3 bases from V and 0 bases from J, leaving 11 bases between. This CDR3 region has 17 residues. The CDR3 loop reads CACDRLMASWDTRQMFF. CDR3 coding DNA: TGTGCCTGTGACCGACTAATGGCCTCCTGGGACACCCGACAGATGTTTTTC.

By share, this clone counts as large. This same CDR3 is encoded by further DNA sequences in the sample. The rearrangement uses TRDV2 and TRDJ3; 7 nucleotides agree with TRDD3. Trimming at V came to 0 bases and at J to 0 bases, leaving 4 bases not matched to a gene. This CDR3 has 18 amino acids. Per the germline V gene, CDR1 is GEAIGNYY and CDR2 is EKD. This chain's CDR3 is CACDTGWGSSWDTRQMFF. In nucleotides, the CDR3 is TGTGCCTGTGACACCGGTTGGGGGAGCTCCTGGGACACCCGACAGATGTTTTTC.

With regard to this clone: A far larger clone is off by one base, so a read error is likely. This chain links TRDV2 with TRDJ3; the D gene is possibly TRDD3 (6 bases). From germline, CDR1 is GEAIGNYY and CDR2 EKD. V lost 3 bases and J lost 0, with 8 bases in between. CDR3 length: 16 residues. CDR3: CACDWGGSWDTRQMFF. The DNA for the CDR3 is TGTGCCTGTGACTGGGGGGGCTCCTGGGACACCCGACAGATGTTTTTC.

In this sample, this clone turned up a few times. One base separates it from a far larger clone, so it is likely a read error. The same CDR3 arises from other DNA sequences in this sample as well. The chain carries TRDV2 and TRDJ1, with TRDD3 matching over 9 bases. The germline V gene encodes CDR1 GEAIGNYY and CDR2 EKD. The CDR3 consists of 14 residues. CDR3 residues: CACDLWGITDKLIF. DNA of the CDR3: TGCGCCTGTGACCTCTGGGGGATCACCGATAAACTCATCTTT.

This clone was counted between two and nine times. Just one base apart from a much larger clone, this may be a read error. This sample also contains other DNA sequences that code for the same CDR3. V usage is TRDV2 and J usage is TRDJ3, with TRDD3 as a possible D gene (5 bases). Germline V gene sequence: CDR1 GEAIGNYY, CDR2 EKD. The CDR3 has 18 amino acids. DNA for the CDR3: TGTGCCTGTGACTCTATCACGGAAAGGTCCTGGGACACCCGGCAGATGTTTTTC. It encodes CACDSITERSWDTRQMFF.